The next 2 T cell receptor beta chains were all read from a single sample in a study of blood T cell repertoires in COVID-19. Assay used: immunoSEQ multiplex PCR; TCRdb lists only in-frame clones, some missing. The sample records approximately 280,000 clones, roughly 86% being singletons. The sample was peripheral blood. These receptors were collected from a man aged 18 to 29 with active or convalescent COVID-19.

V gene TRBV11-3 combines with J gene TRBJ2-7; perhaps TRBD2 as D (5 bases). This CDR3 is 13 amino acids long. V gave up 2 bases and J gave up 5 bases, with 10 bases separating them. The V gene's germline CDR1 is SGHNT and CDR2 YENEEA. CDR3 bases: TGTGCCAGCAGCTTAATCGACGGGGACGAGCAGTACTTC. The encoded protein is CASSLIDGDEQYF.

The chain combines TRBV18 with TRBJ1-1; 10 nucleotides match TRBD1. V was clipped by 4 bases and J by 4 bases; unmatched bases: 6. The CDR3 totals 15 residues. Germline CDR1 and CDR2: KGHSH and LQKENI. The CDR3 coding sequence is TGTGCCAGCTCACACGGACAGGGGGTCGTCACTGAAGCTTTCTTT. Its translation is CASSHGQGVVTEAFF. The full variable domain, with the rest looked up from reference TRBV18 and TRBJ1-1, is NAGVMQNPRHLVRRRGQEARLRCSPMKGHSHVYWYRQLPEEGLKFMVYLQKENIIDESGMPKERFSAEFPKEGPSILRIQQVVRGDSAAYFCASSHGQGVVTEAFFGQGTRLTVV.